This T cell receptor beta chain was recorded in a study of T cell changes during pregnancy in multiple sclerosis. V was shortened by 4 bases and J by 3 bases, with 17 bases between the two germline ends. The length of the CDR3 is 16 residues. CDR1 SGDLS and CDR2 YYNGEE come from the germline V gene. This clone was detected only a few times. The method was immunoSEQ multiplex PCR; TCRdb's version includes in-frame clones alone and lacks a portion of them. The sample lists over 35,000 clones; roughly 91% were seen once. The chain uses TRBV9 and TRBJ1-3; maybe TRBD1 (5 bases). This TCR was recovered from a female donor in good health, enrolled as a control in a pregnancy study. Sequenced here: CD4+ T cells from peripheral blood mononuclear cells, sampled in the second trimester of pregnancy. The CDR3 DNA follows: TGTGCCAGCAGCCTGAGGCCTTCGGGGGGTGGAAACACCATATATTTT. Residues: CASSLRPSGGGNTIYF.